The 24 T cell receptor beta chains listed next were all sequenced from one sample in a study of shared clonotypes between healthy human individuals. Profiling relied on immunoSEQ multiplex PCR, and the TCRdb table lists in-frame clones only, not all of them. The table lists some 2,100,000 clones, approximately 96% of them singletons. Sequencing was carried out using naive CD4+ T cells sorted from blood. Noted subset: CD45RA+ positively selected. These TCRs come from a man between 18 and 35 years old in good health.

The CDR3 DNA reads as TGCGCCAGCAGCCAAGGACCGGTTAACTATGGCTACACCTTC. This gives the protein CASSQGPVNYGYTF. This rearrangement joins TRBV4-3 to TRBJ1-2; D gene ambiguous. V lost 1 base, J lost 1 base, and 7 bases lay in between. CDR3 size: 14 residues. Germline V lookup: CDR1 LGHNA, CDR2 YSLEER.

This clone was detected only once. The CDR3 coding sequence is TGTGCCAGTACTCGGGGGGGTTTCAACTATGGCTACACCTTC. This codes for CASTRGGFNYGYTF. The chain carries TRBV19 and TRBJ1-2, with D possibly matching TRBD1 (5 bases). V was cut by 7 bases and J by 2 bases, with 14 bases left in between. Germline V gives CDR1 LNHDA, CDR2 SQIVND (reference sequence). CDR3 length: 14 residues.

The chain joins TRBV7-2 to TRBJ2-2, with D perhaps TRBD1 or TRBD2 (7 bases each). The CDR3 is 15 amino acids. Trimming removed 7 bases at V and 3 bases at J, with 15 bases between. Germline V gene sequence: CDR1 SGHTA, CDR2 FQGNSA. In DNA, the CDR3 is TGTGCCAGCACGACCCAGGGGGGGTACACCGGGGAGCTGTTTTTT. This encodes CASTTQGGYTGELFF. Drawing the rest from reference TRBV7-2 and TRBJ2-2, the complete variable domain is GAGVSQSPSNKVTEKGKDVELRCDPISGHTALYWYRQSLGQGLEFLIYFQGNSAPDKSGLPSDRFSAERTGGSVSTLTIQRTQQEDSAVYLCASTTQGGYTGELFFGEGSRLTVL.

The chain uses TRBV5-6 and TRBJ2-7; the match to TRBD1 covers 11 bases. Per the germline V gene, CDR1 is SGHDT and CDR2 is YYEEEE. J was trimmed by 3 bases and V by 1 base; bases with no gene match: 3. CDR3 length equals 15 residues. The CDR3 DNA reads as TGTGCCAGCAGCTTGATGGGGACAGGGGGCTACGAGCAGTACTTC. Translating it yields CASSLMGTGGYEQYF. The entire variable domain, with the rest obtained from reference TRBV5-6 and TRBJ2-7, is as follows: DAGVTQSPTHLIKTRGQQVTLRCSPKSGHDTVSWYQQALGQGPQFIFQYYEEEERQRGNFPDRFSGHQFPNYSSELNVNALLLGDSALYLCASSLMGTGGYEQYFGPGTRLTVT.

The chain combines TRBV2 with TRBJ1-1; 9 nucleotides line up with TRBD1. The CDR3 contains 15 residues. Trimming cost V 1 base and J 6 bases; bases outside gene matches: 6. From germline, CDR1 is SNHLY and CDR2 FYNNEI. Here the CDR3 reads CASSEEGQGIAEAFF. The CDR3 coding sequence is TGTGCCAGCAGTGAAGAAGGACAGGGGATCGCTGAAGCTTTCTTT.

The CDR3 reads CAIRSSTTYEQYF. CDR3 nucleotides: TGTGCCATCCGGAGCAGCACCACCTACGAGCAGTACTTC. V and J are TRBV2 and TRBJ2-7; D is ambiguous. The V end was cut by 10 bases, the J end by 2 bases, with 15 bases between. This CDR3 is 13 amino acids long. Looked up from germline, CDR1 is SNHLY and CDR2 is FYNNEI.

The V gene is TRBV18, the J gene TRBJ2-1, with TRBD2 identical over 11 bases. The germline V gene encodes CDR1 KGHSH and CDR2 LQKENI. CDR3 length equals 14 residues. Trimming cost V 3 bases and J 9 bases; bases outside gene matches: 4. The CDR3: CASSPLLAGVEQFF. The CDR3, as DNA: TGTGCCAGCTCACCTTTACTAGCGGGAGTTGAGCAGTTCTTC.

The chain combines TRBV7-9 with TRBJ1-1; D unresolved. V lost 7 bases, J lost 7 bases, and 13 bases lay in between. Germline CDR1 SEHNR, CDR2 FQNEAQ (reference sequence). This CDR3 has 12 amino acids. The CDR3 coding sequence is TGTGCCAGCACCCCGCGCGGAAGTGAAGCTTTCTTT. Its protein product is CASTPRGSEAFF.

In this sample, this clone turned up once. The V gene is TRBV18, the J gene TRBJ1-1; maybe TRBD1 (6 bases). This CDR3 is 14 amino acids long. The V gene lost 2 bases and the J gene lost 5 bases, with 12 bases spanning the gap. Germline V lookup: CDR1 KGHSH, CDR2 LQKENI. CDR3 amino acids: CASSPTGLRTEAFF. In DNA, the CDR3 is TGTGCCAGCTCACCAACAGGGTTGAGGACTGAAGCTTTCTTT.

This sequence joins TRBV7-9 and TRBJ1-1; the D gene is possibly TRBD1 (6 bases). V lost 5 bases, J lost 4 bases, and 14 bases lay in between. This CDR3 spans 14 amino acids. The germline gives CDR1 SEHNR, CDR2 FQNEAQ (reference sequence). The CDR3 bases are TGTGCCAGCAGCACTACAGGGATGGCCACTGAAGCTTTCTTT. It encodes CASSTTGMATEAFF.

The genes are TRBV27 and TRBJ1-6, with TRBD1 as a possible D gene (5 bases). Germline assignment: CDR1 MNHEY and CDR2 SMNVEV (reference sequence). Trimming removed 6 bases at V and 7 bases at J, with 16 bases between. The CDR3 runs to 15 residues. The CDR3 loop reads CASSPGTVRNSPLHF. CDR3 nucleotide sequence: TGTGCCAGCAGCCCCGGGACGGTACGAAATTCACCCCTCCACTTT.

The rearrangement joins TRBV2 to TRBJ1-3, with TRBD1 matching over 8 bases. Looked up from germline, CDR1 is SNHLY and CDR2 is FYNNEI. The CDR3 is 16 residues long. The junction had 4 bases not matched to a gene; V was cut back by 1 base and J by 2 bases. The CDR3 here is CASSEELTGAGNTIYF. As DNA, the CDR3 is TGTGCCAGCAGTGAAGAGCTGACAGGGGCTGGAAACACCATATATTTT.

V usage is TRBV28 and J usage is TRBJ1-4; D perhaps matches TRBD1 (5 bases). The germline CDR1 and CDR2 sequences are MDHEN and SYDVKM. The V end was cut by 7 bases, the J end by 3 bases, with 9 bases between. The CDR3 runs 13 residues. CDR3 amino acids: CASNGGANEKLFF. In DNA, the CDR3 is TGTGCCAGCAACGGAGGGGCTAATGAAAAACTGTTTTTT. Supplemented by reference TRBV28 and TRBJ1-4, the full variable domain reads DVKVTQSSRYLVKRTGEKVFLECVQDMDHENMFWYRQDPGLGLRLIYFSYDVKMKEKGDIPEGYSVSREKKERFSLILESASTNQTSMYLCASNGGANEKLFFGSGTQLSVL.

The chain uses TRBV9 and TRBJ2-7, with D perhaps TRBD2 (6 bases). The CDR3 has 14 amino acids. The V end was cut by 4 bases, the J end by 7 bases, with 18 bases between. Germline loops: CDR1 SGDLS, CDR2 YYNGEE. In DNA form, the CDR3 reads TGTGCCAGCAGCAAGCGGACTACCTGGGGAGAGCAGTACTTC. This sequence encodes CASSKRTTWGEQYF.

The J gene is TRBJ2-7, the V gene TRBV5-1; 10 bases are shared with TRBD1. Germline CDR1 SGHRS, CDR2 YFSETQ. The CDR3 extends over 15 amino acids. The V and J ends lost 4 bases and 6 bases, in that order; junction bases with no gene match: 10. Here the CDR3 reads CASSPGQGGASEQYF. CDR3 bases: TGCGCCAGCAGCCCCGGACAGGGGGGCGCCTCCGAGCAGTACTTC.

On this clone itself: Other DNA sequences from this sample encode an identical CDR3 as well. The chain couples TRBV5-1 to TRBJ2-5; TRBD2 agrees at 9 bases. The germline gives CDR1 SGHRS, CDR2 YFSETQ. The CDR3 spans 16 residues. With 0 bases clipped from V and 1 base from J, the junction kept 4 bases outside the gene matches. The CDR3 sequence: CASSLGSSGTQETQYF. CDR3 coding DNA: TGCGCCAGCAGCTTGGGGTCTAGCGGGACCCAAGAGACCCAGTACTTC.

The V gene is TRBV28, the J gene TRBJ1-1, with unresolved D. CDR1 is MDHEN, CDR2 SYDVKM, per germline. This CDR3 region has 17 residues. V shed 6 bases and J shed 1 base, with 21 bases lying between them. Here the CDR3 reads CASSSAGTGLRNTEAFF. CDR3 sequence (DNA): TGTGCCAGCAGCTCTGCGGGCACCGGGTTAAGGAACACTGAAGCTTTCTTT.

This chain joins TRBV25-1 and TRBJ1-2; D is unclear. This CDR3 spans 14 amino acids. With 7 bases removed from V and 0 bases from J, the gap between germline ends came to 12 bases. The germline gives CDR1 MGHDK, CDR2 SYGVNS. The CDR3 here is CASNDWGTNYGYTF. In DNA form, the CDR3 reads TGTGCCAGCAATGACTGGGGAACTAACTATGGCTACACCTTC.

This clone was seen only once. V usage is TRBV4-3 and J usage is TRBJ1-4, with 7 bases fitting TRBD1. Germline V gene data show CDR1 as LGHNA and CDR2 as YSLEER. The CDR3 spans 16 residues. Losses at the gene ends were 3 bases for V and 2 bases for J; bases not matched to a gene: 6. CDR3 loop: CASSHEAGGTNEKLFF. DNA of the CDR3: TGCGCCAGCAGCCATGAGGCAGGGGGGACTAATGAAAAACTGTTTTTT.

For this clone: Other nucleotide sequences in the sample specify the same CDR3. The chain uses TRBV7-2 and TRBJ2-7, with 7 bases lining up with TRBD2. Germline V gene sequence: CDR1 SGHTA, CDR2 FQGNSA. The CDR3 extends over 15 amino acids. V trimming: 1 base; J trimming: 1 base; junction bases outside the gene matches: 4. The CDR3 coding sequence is TGTGCCAGCAGCTTAGGGTCTAGCGGTTCCTACGAGCAGTACTTC. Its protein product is CASSLGSSGSYEQYF.

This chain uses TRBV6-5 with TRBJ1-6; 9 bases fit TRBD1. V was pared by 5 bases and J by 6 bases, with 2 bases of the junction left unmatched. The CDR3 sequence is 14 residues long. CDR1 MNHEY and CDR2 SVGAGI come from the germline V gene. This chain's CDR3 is CASSLDRGNSPLHF. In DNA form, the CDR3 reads TGTGCCAGCAGTCTGGACAGGGGTAATTCACCCCTCCACTTT.

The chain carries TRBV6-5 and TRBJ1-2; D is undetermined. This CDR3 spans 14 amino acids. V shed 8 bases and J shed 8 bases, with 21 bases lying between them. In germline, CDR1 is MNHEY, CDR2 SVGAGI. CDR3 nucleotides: TGTGCCAGCCTCCCGTACTCTACAGCGAGAGGCTACACCTTC. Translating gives CASLPYSTARGYTF.

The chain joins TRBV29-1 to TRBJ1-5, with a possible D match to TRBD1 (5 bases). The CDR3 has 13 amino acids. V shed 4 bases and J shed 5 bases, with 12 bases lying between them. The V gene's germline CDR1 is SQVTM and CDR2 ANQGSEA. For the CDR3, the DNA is TGCAGCGTTGGGGCAGGGAGAGATCAGCCCCAGCATTTT. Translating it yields CSVGAGRDQPQHF.

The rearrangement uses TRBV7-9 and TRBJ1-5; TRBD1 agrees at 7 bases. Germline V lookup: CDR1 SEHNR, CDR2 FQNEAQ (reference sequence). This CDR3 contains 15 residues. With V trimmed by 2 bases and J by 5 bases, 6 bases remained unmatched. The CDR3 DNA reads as TGTGCCAGCAGCTTAACAGGGGACAGCTATCAGCCCCAGCATTTT. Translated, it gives CASSLTGDSYQPQHF.